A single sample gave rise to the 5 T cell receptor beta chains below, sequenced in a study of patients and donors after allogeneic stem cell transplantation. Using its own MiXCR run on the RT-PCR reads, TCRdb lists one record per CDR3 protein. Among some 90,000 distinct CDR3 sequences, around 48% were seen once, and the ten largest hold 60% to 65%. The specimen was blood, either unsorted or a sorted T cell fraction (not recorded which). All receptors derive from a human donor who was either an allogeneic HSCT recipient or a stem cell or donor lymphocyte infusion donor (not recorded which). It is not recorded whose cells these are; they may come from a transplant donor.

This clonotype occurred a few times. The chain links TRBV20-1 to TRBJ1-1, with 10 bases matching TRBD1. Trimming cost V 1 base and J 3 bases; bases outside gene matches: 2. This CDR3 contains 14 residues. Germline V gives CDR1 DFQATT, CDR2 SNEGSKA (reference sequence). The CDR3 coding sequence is TGCAGTGCTAGAGGGGACAGGGGTGACACTGAAGCTTTCTTT. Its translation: CSARGDRGDTEAFF.

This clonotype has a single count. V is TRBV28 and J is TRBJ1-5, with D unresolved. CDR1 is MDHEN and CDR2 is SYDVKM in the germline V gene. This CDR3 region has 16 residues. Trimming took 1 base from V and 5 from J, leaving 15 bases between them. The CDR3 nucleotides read TGTGCCAGCAGTTTATTTTACTTGGGGTGGGATCAGCCCCAGCATTTT. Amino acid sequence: CASSLFYLGWDQPQHF. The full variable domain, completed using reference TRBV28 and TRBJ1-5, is DVKVTQSSRYLVKRTGEKVFLECVQDMDHENMFWYRQDPGLGLRLIYFSYDVKMKEKGDIPEGYSVSREKKERFSLILESASTNQTSMYLCASSLFYLGWDQPQHFGDGTRLSIL.

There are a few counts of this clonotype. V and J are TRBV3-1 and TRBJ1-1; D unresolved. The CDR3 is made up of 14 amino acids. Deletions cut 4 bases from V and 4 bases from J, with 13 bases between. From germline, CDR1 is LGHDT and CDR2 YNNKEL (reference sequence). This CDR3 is CASSPQPEGTEAFF. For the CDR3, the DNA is TGTGCCAGCAGCCCCCAGCCTGAGGGCACTGAAGCTTTCTTT.

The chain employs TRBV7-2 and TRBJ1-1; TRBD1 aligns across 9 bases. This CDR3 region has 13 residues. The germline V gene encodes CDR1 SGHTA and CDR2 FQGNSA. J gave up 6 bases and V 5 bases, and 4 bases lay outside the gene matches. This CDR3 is CASSARQGAEAFF. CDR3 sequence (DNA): TGTGCCAGCAGCGCGCGACAGGGGGCTGAAGCTTTCTTT.

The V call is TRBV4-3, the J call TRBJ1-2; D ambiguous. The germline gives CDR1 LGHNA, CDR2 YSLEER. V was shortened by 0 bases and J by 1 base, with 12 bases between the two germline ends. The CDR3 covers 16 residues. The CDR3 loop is CASSQDGRFLNYGYTF. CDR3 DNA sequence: TGCGCCAGCAGCCAAGATGGACGGTTTCTTAACTATGGCTACACCTTC.